The 20 T cell receptor beta chains given below trace back to one sample, sequenced in a study of neurological immune-mediated disorders. TCRdb reanalysed the 5' RACE reads using MiXCR and keeps one entry per CDR3 protein. The sample consists of tens of thousands of distinct CDR3 sequences, about 9.4% of them appearing once. Sequenced sample: PBMCs. The receptor set was obtained from a man aged 40-55 years in good health.

This clonotype was observed many times. This chain joins TRBV29-1 and TRBJ2-3, with unresolved D. V was pared by 3 bases and J by 5 bases, with 9 bases between. The CDR3 loop spans 12 amino acids. Germline values: CDR1 SQVTM, CDR2 ANQGSEA. The CDR3, as DNA: TGCAGCGTTGAGCGGCTGGGAGATACGCAGTATTTT. The encoded protein is CSVERLGDTQYF.

The chain employs TRBV3-1 and TRBJ1-2; 7 nucleotides match TRBD1. Looked up from germline, CDR1 is LGHDT and CDR2 is YNNKEL (reference sequence). V lost 1 base to trimming and J lost 6 bases; unmatched junction nucleotides: 11. The CDR3 covers 16 residues. The CDR3 loop is CASSQVTARGQNGYTF. The CDR3 bases are TGTGCCAGCAGCCAAGTTACTGCGAGGGGGCAAAATGGCTACACCTTC.

This clonotype was observed at least ten times. CDR3 DNA sequence: TGCAGCCTGGGGGGCCAGGAGGGCTACACCTTC. Translating gives CSLGGQEGYTF. The gene calls are TRBV29-1 and TRBJ1-2, with a possible D match to TRBD1 (6 bases). Germline V gene sequence: CDR1 SQVTM, CDR2 ANQGSEA. The CDR3 covers 11 residues. Trimming pared 8 bases from V and 8 bases from J, leaving 15 bases between.

This clonotype showed up many times. V is TRBV3-1 and J is TRBJ1-1, with 10 nucleotides matching TRBD1. Germline V CDR1 and CDR2: LGHDT, YNNKEL (reference sequence). The CDR3 loop spans 13 amino acids. Trimming cost V 7 bases and J 11 bases; bases outside gene matches: 10. CDR3 coding DNA: TGTGCCAGCACCTCGACCGGGACAGGGGCGGCTTTCTTT. This encodes CASTSTGTGAAFF.

This clonotype showed up just a few times. The rearrangement links TRBV14 to TRBJ2-7; the D is unclear. The V gene lost 1 base and the J gene lost 2 bases, with 6 bases spanning the gap. This CDR3 region has 13 residues. Germline V gene sequence: CDR1 SGHDN, CDR2 FVKESK. The CDR3 loop is CASSQVDPYEQYF. CDR3 sequence (DNA): TGTGCCAGCAGCCAAGTTGACCCCTACGAGCAGTACTTC.

The chain couples TRBV5-1 to TRBJ1-4; D might be TRBD1 (5 bases). The CDR3 loop spans 14 amino acids. Germline V gives CDR1 SGHRS, CDR2 YFSETQ. Between the trimmed V and J ends, which lost 4 bases and 4 bases, there was a span of 11 bases. This CDR3 reads CASSLRGDNEKLFF. The CDR3 DNA reads TGCGCCAGCAGCCTAAGGGGCGATAATGAAAAACTGTTTTTT.

This clonotype was detected many times. V gene TRBV25-1 combines with J gene TRBJ2-1; no clear D gene. The length of the CDR3 is 9 residues. Germline values: CDR1 MGHDK, CDR2 SYGVNS. V lost 7 bases, J lost 12 bases, and 7 bases lay in between. Written as DNA, the CDR3 is TGTGCCAGCAAGTTCCTGCAGTTCTTC. Translated, it gives CASKFLQFF. The whole variable domain, filled in from reference TRBV25-1 and TRBJ2-1, reads EADIYQTPRYLVIGTGKKITLECSQTMGHDKMYWYQQDPGMELHLIHYSYGVNSTEKGDLSSESTVSRIRTEHFPLTLESARPSHTSQYLCASKFLQFFGPGTRLTVL.

This clonotype was observed a handful of times. The chain uses TRBV20-1 and TRBJ2-7; 8 bases line up with TRBD2. Per the germline V gene, CDR1 is DFQATT and CDR2 is SNEGSKA (reference sequence). This CDR3 has 17 amino acids. The V gene end was trimmed by 0 bases and the J gene end by 3 bases; junction bases not matched to a gene: 13. DNA of the CDR3: TGCAGTGCTAGAGAAGGAGGGAGACTAGCGAGGATCTACGAGCAGTACTTC. It yields the protein CSAREGGRLARIYEQYF.

This clonotype was detected ten times or more. The genes are TRBV7-9 and TRBJ2-7; D is possibly TRBD1 or TRBD2 (6 bases each). Trimming stripped 1 base from V and 5 bases from J, with 18 bases between. The CDR3 spans 16 residues. The germline gives CDR1 SEHNR, CDR2 FQNEAQ (reference sequence). As DNA, the CDR3 is TGTGCCAGCAGCTTAGAGGGGGGCCCCTTTTGGAACGAGCAGTACTTC. Its translation: CASSLEGGPFWNEQYF.

This clonotype appeared many times. This chain joins TRBV7-6 and TRBJ2-7, with 10 bases aligning to TRBD1. This CDR3 is 16 amino acids long. Germline V lookup: CDR1 SGHVS, CDR2 FNYEAQ. The V gene end was trimmed by 5 bases and the J gene end by 3 bases; junction bases not matched to a gene: 10. CDR3: CASSPQAGTGVYEQYF. The CDR3 DNA is TGTGCCAGCAGCCCTCAAGCCGGGACAGGGGTCTACGAGCAGTACTTC.

This clonotype was seen repeatedly, ten times or more. V usage is TRBV20-1 and J usage is TRBJ2-5; TRBD1 agrees at 8 bases. The junction had 6 bases not matched to a gene; V was cut back by 6 bases and J by 0 bases. The CDR3 is made up of 14 amino acids. The germline CDR1 and CDR2 sequences are DFQATT and SNEGSKA (reference sequence). CDR3 sequence: CSARPGGNQETQYF. CDR3 coding DNA: TGCAGTGCCCGCCCAGGGGGCAACCAAGAGACCCAGTACTTC.

Ten or more counts support this clonotype. V is TRBV20-1 and J is TRBJ2-7; D possibly corresponds to TRBD1 (6 bases). Germline-derived CDR1 and CDR2 are DFQATT and SNEGSKA (reference sequence). The ends were cut back, 6 bases at V and 6 bases at J, with 18 bases in the middle. The CDR3 length is 13 residues. The CDR3: CSARDTLGAEQYF. CDR3 sequence (DNA): TGCAGTGCGAGGGACACCCTCGGAGCCGAGCAGTACTTC.

This clonotype was picked up many times. This chain links TRBV12-3 or TRBV12-4 with TRBJ1-5, with D hard to call. V was shortened by 1 base and J by 7 bases, with 8 bases between the two germline ends. The CDR3 runs 13 residues. The CDR3 DNA reads TGTGCCAGCAGTTTAGGTGCGCTGCAGCCCCAGCATTTT. This encodes CASSLGALQPQHF.

The chain uses TRBV2 and TRBJ1-1; 11 bases align to TRBD1. With V trimmed by 10 bases and J by 4 bases, 2 bases remained unmatched. In germline, CDR1 is SNHLY, CDR2 FYNNEI. This CDR3 has 12 amino acids. CDR3 amino acids: CAIGTGGTEAFF. The CDR3 DNA reads TGTGCCATAGGGACAGGGGGCACTGAAGCTTTCTTT.

This clonotype was counted ten times or more. The gene calls are TRBV20-1 and TRBJ1-1, with 8 bases aligning to TRBD1. The CDR3 has 15 amino acids. Per the germline V gene, CDR1 is DFQATT and CDR2 is SNEGSKA (reference sequence). V lost 0 bases and J lost 4; bases outside the gene matches: 7. The CDR3 reads CSARDPRTGGTEAFF. Here the CDR3 DNA reads TGCAGTGCTAGAGATCCCCGAACAGGGGGCACTGAAGCTTTCTTT.

The chain uses TRBV5-5 and TRBJ2-2; TRBD2 matches 9 bases. The CDR3 loop spans 15 amino acids. V was pared by 4 bases and J by 3 bases, with 4 bases of the junction left unmatched. CDR1 SGHKS and CDR2 YYEKEE come from the germline V gene (reference sequence). The chain's CDR3 is CASSPGLAHTGELFF. DNA of the CDR3: TGTGCCAGCAGCCCCGGACTAGCGCACACCGGGGAGCTGTTTTTT.

This clonotype has ten or more counts. The rearrangement links TRBV5-1 to TRBJ2-7; D ambiguous. Trimming removed 5 bases at V and 5 bases at J, with 8 bases between. This CDR3 has 11 amino acids. Per germline, CDR1 SGHRS and CDR2 YFSETQ. The CDR3 loop is CASRLGDEQYF. The CDR3 nucleotides are TGCGCCAGCAGGTTAGGTGACGAGCAGTACTTC.

Ten or more counts support this clonotype. The V and J genes are TRBV12-3 or TRBV12-4 and TRBJ2-1; 13 positions match TRBD2. CDR3 length: 14 amino acids. Trimming removed 8 bases from V and 7 bases from J; junction bases left unmatched: 5. The CDR3 DNA reads as TGTGCCAGCGAGACTAGCGGGGGGAGAAATGAGCAGTTCTTC. Translation: CASETSGGRNEQFF.

This clonotype counts as medium-sized. V usage is TRBV9 and J usage is TRBJ2-3; TRBD1 or TRBD2 may be the D gene (5 bases each). V lost 5 bases to trimming and J lost 6 bases, with 13 bases between them. Germline CDR1 reads SGDLS; CDR2 reads YYNGEE. This CDR3 contains 13 residues. The CDR3 region has the DNA TGTGCCAGCAGTTCTTGGGGGACGGATACGCAGTATTTT. This translates into CASSSWGTDTQYF.

The table lists this clonotype with a few counts. The rearrangement joins TRBV7-9 to TRBJ2-5; tentatively, D is TRBD2 (7 bases). Germline assignment: CDR1 SEHNR and CDR2 FQNEAQ (reference sequence). CDR3 length equals 16 residues. Trimming shortened V by 5 bases and J by 7 bases, and 23 bases separated the two germline ends. The CDR3 DNA is TGTGCCAGCAGCCCTTCCGGGGGGCGCATAGGTTGGACCCAGTACTTC. This translates into CASSPSGGRIGWTQYF.